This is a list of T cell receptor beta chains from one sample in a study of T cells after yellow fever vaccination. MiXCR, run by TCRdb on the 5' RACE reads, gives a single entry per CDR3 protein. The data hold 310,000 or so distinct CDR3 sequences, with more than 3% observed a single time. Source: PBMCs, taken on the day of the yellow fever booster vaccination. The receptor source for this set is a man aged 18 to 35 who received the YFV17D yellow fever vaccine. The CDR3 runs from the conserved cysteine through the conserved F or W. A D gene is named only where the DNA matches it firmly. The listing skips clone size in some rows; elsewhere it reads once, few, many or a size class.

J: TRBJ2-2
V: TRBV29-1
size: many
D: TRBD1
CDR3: CSGRQGASNTGELFF
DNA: TGCAGCGGCAGACAGGGAGCTTCGAACACCGGGGAGCTGTTTTTT

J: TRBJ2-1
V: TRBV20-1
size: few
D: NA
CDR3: CSARPRGPYNEQFF
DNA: TGCAGTGCTAGGCCTCGGGGGCCCTACAATGAGCAGTTCTTC

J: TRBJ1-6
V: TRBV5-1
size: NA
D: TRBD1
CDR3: CASSLEPRGDNSPLHF
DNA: TGCGCCAGCAGCTTGGAACCCAGGGGGGATAATTCACCCCTCCACTTT

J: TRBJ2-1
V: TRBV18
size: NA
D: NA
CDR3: CASSPGQSYNEQFF
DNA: TGTGCCAGCTCACCCGGACAGTCTTACAATGAGCAGTTCTTC

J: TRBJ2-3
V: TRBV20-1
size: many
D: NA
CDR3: CSATRTSTDTQYF
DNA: TGCAGTGCTACTAGGACTAGCACAGATACGCAGTATTTT

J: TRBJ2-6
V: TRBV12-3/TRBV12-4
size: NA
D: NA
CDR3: CASSLGWVDEPGANVLTF
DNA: TGTGCCAGCAGTCTCGGTTGGGTCGATGAACCTGGGGCCAACGTCCTGACTTTC

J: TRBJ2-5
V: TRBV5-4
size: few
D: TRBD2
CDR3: CASSLARGSGETQYF
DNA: TGTGCCAGCAGCTTGGCGCGTGGTAGCGGGGAGACCCAGTACTTC

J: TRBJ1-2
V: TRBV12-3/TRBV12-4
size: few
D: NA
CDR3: CASSLINGYGYTF
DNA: TGTGCCAGCAGTTTAATTAACGGCTATGGCTACACCTTC

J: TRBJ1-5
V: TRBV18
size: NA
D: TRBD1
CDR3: CASSPAGTGGLGNQPQHF
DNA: TGTGCCAGCTCACCGGCTGGAACAGGGGGCTTGGGCAATCAGCCCCAGCATTTT

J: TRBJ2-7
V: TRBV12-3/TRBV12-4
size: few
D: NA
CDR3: CASRGLGEQYF
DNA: TGTGCCAGCAGGGGCCTTGGGGAGCAGTACTTC

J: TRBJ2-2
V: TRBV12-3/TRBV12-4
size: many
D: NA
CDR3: CASSPHSGAGRTGELFF
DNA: TGTGCCAGCAGTCCACACTCTGGGGCAGGGAGGACCGGGGAGCTGTTTTTT

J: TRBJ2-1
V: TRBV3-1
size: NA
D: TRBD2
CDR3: CASSQGGGIEQFF
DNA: TGTGCCAGCAGCCAAGGGGGAGGGATTGAGCAGTTCTTC

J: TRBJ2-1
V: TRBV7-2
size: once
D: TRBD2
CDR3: CASSWIAGYNEQFF
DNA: TGTGCCAGCAGCTGGATAGCGGGTTACAATGAGCAGTTCTTC

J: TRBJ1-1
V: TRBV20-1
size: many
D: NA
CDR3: CSAGKSSNTEAFF
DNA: TGCAGTGCTGGAAAGTCCTCGAACACTGAAGCTTTCTTT

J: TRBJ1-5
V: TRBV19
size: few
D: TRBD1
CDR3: CASTLTGNQPQHF
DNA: TGTGCCAGTACTCTGACAGGGAATCAGCCCCAGCATTTT

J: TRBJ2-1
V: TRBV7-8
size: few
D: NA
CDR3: CASSLGGHREQFF
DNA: TGTGCCAGCAGCTTGGGGGGGCATCGGGAGCAGTTCTTC

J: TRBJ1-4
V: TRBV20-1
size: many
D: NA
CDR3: CSARGEKLFF
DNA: TGCAGTGCTAGGGGGGAAAAACTGTTTTTT

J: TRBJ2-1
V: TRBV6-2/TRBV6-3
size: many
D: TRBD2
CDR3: CASSRRGELEHSEQFF
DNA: TGTGCCAGCAGTCGGCGGGGGGAGTTAGAACACAGTGAGCAGTTCTTC

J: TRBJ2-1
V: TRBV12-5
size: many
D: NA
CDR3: CASGTTGRVTNEQFF
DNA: TGTGCTAGTGGTACCACAGGGAGGGTAACCAATGAGCAGTTCTTC

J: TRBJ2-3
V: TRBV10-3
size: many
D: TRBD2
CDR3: CAISPTSGGDTQYF
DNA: TGTGCCATCAGCCCGACTAGCGGGGGGGATACGCAGTATTTT

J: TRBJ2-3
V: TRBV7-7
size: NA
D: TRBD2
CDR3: CASSPGALAGPTDTQYF
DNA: TGTGCTAGCAGCCCAGGGGCACTAGCGGGCCCCACAGATACGCAGTATTTT

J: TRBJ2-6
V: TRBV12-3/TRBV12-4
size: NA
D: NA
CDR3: CASSPRQVGSGANVLTF
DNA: TGTGCCAGCAGTCCTAGACAGGTGGGCTCTGGGGCCAACGTCCTGACTTTC

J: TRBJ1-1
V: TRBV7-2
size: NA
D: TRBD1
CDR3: CASSLNGQGTEAFF
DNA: TGTGCCAGCAGCTTGAACGGACAGGGCACTGAAGCTTTCTTT

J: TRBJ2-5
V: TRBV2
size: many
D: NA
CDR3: CASSEVPPPGTQYF
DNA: TGTGCCAGCAGTGAAGTCCCACCCCCAGGGACCCAGTACTTC

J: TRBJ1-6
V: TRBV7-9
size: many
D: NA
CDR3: CASSYWPGPPASPLHF
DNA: TGTGCCAGCAGCTATTGGCCCGGCCCGCCGGCATCACCCCTCCACTTT

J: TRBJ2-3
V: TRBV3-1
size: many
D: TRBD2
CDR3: CASSQDKAWLAGDTQYF
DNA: TGTGCCAGCAGCCAAGATAAGGCGTGGCTAGCGGGAGATACGCAGTATTTT

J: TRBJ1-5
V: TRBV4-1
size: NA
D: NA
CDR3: CASSQDWGGQPQHF
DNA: TGCGCCAGCAGCCAAGATTGGGGAGGCCAGCCCCAGCATTTT

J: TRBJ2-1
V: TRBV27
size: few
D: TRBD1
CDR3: CASSLGTVGVGQFF
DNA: TGTGCCAGCAGCCTGGGGACAGTCGGAGTGGGGCAGTTCTTC

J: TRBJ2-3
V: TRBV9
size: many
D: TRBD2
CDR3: CASSVGSGGSRSTDTQYF
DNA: TGTGCCAGCAGCGTAGGCAGCGGGGGCAGCCGTAGCACAGATACGCAGTATTTT

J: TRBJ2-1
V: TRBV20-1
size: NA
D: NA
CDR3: CSASPGARGNEQFF
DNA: TGCAGTGCTAGTCCAGGGGCCCGGGGCAATGAGCAGTTCTTC

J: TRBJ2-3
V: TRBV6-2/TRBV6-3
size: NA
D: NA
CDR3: CASSEARASDTQYF
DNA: TGTGCCAGCAGCGAAGCCAGGGCGTCGGATACGCAGTATTTT

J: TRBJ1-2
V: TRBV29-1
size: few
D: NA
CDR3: CSVLFYGYTF
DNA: TGCAGCGTCCTCTTCTATGGCTACACCTTC

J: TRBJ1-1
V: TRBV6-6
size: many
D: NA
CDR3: CASSYFGAPMNTEAFF
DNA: TGTGCCAGCAGTTACTTCGGGGCTCCCATGAACACTGAAGCTTTCTTT

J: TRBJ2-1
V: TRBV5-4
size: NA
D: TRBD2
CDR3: CASSSGTSGGVWQFF
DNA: TGTGCCAGCAGCTCGGGGACTAGCGGGGGGGTATGGCAGTTCTTC

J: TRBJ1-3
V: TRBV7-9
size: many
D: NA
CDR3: CASRYPERLSGNTIYF
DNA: TGTGCCAGCAGGTACCCTGAGCGGCTCTCTGGAAACACCATATATTTT

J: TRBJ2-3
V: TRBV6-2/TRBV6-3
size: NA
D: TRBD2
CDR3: CASRHTALAGAGTDTQYF
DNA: TGTGCCAGCAGGCACACAGCACTAGCGGGGGCCGGCACAGATACGCAGTATTTT

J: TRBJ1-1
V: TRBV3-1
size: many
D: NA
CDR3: CASSQEPGMNTEAFF
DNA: TGTGCCAGCAGCCAAGAACCGGGAATGAACACTGAAGCTTTCTTT

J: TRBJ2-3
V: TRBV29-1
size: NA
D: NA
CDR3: CSVELGAESQYF
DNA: TGCAGCGTTGAACTGGGGGCCGAGTCGCAGTATTTT

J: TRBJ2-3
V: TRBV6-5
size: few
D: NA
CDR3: CASSYRPRGATDTQYF
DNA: TGTGCCAGCAGTTACCGTCCTAGGGGGGCCACAGATACGCAGTATTTT

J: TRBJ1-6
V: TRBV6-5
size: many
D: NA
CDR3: CASSYRGLGSPLHF
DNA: TGTGCCAGCAGTTACAGGGGGTTGGGTTCACCCCTCCACTTT

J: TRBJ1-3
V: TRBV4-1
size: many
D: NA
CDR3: CASSRYRDYGNTIYF
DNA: TGCGCCAGCAGCCGCTACCGGGACTATGGAAACACCATATATTTT

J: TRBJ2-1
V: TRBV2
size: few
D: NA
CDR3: CASAIIPPFF
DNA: TGTGCCAGCGCTATTATACCCCCGTTCTTC

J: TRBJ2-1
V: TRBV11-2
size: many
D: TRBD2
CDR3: CASSLDLLAGAYNEQFF
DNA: TGTGCCAGCAGCTTAGATCTTCTAGCGGGAGCCTACAATGAGCAGTTCTTC

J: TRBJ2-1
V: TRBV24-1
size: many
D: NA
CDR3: CATSDRDSVLVF
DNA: TGTGCCACCAGTGATAGGGACTCCGTCTTGGTCTTC

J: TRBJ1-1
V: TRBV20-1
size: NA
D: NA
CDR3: CSARADYYTEAFF
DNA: TGCAGTGCTAGGGCGGACTATTACACTGAAGCTTTCTTT

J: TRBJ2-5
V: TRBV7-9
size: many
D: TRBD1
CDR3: CASSLKRGQQETQYF
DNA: TGTGCCAGCAGCCTTAAACGGGGACAGCAAGAGACCCAGTACTTC

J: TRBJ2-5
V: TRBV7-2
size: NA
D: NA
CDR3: CASSLGTAWRETQYF
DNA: TGTGCCAGCAGCTTAGGGACGGCGTGGAGGGAGACCCAGTACTTC

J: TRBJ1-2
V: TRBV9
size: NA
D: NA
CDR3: CASSVATPAGRVGGYTF
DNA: TGTGCCAGCAGCGTAGCCACCCCGGCGGGCAGGGTGGGTGGCTACACCTTC

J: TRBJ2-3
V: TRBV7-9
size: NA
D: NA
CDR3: CASSLVALTQYF
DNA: TGTGCCAGCAGCTTAGTGGCATTAACGCAGTATTTT

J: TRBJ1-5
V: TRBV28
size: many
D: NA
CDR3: CASIQARGRWNQPQHF
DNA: TGTGCCAGCATTCAGGCGAGGGGACGTTGGAATCAGCCCCAGCATTTT

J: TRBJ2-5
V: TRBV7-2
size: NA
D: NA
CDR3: CASSLVRGQEAQYF
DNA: TGTGCCAGCAGCTTAGTACGGGGCCAAGAGGCCCAGTACTTC

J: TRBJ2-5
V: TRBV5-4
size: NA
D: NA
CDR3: CASSYYEGETQYF
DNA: TGTGCCAGCAGCTATTATGAAGGGGAGACCCAGTACTTC

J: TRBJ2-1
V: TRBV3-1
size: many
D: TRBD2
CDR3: CASSQAGSGGSYNEQFF
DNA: TGTGCCAGCAGCCAGGCCGGCAGCGGGGGCTCCTACAATGAGCAGTTCTTC

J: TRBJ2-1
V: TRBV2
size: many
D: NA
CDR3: CARKRGIGQFF
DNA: TGTGCCAGAAAGAGGGGTATTGGGCAGTTCTTC